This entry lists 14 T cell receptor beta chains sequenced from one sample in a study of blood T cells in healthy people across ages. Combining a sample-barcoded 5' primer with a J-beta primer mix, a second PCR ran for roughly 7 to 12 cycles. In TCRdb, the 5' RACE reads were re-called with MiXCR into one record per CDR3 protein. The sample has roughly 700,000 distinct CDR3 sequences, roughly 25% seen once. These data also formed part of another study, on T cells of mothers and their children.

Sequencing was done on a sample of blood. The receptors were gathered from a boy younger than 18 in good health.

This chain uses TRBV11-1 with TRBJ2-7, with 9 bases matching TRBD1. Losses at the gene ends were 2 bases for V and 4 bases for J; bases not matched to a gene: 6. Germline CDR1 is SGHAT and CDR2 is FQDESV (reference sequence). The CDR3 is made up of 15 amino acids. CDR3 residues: CASSLPDRGFYEQYF. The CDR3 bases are TGTGCCAGCAGCTTACCCGACAGGGGGTTTTACGAGCAGTACTTC.

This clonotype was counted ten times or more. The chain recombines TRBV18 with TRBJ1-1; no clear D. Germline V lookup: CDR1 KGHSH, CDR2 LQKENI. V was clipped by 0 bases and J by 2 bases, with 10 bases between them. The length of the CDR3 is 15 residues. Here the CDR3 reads CASSPPEQVNTEAFF. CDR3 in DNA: TGTGCCAGCTCACCACCGGAGCAGGTCAACACTGAAGCTTTCTTT.

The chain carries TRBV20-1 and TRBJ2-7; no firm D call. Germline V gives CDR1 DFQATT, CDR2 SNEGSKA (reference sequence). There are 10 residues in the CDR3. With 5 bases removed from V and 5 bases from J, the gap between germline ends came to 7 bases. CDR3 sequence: CSALADEQYF. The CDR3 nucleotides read TGCAGTGCTTTAGCCGACGAGCAGTACTTC.

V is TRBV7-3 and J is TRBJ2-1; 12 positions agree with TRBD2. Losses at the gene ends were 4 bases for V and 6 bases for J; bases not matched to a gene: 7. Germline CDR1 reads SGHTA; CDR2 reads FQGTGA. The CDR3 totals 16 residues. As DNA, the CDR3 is TGTGCCAGCAGCTCCCCGACTAGCGGGGGTCGCAATGAGCAGTTCTTC. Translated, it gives CASSSPTSGGRNEQFF.

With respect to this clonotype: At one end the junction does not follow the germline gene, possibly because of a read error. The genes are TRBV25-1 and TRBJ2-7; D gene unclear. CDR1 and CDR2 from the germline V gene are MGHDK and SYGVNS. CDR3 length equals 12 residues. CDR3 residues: CASPSHGRSVDF. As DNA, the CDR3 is TGTGCCAGCCCGTCGCATGGGCGGTCAGTTGACTTC.

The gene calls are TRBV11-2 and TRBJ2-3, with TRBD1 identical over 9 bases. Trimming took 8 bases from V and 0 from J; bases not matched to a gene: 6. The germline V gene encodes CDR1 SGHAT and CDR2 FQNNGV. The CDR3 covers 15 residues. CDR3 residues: CASGAGQGSTDTQYF. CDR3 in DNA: TGTGCCAGCGGCGCGGGACAGGGTAGCACAGATACGCAGTATTTT.

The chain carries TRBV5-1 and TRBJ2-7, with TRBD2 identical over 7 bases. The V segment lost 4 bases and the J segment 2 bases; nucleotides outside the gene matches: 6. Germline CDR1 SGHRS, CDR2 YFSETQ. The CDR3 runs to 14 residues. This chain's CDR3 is CASSDPSGTYEQYF. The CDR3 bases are TGCGCCAGCAGCGACCCCAGCGGGACCTACGAGCAGTACTTC. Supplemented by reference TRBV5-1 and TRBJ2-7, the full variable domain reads KAGVTQTPRYLIKTRGQQVTLSCSPISGHRSVSWYQQTPGQGLQFLFEYFSETQRNKGNFPGRFSGRQFSNSRSEMNVSTLELGDSALYLCASSDPSGTYEQYFGPGTRLTVT.

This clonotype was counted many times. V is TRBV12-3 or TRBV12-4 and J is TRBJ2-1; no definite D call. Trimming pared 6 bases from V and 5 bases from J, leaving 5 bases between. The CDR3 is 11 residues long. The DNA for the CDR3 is TGTGCCAGCAGCCATAACAATGAGCAGTTCTTC. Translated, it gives CASSHNNEQFF.

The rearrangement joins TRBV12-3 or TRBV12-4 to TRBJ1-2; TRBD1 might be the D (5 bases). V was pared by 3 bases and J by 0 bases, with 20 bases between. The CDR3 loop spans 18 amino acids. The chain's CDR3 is CASSFGVGRAKSNYGYTF. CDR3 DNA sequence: TGTGCCAGCAGTTTTGGGGTCGGCAGGGCGAAATCTAACTATGGCTACACCTTC.

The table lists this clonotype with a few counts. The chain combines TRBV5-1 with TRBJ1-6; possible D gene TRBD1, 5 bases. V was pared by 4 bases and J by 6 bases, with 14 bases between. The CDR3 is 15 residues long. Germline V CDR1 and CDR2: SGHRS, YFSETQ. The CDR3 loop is CASSVERGGNSPLHF. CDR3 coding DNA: TGCGCCAGCAGCGTCGAACGGGGGGGTAATTCACCCCTCCACTTT.

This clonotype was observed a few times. CDR3 sequence: CASSVQEHKNIQYF. The CDR3 DNA reads as TGTGCCAGCAGCGTACAGGAACACAAAAACATTCAGTACTTC. This chain links TRBV12-3 or TRBV12-4 with TRBJ2-4, with D maybe TRBD1 (5 bases). The V end lost 6 bases, the J end lost 3 bases, and 12 bases lay between the germline ends. This CDR3 is built from 14 residues.

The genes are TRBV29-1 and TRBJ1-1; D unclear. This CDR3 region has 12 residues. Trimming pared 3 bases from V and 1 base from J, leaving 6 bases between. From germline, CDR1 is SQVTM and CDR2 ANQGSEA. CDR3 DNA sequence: TGCAGCGTTGACGTAGGGAACACTGAAGCTTTCTTT. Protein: CSVDVGNTEAFF. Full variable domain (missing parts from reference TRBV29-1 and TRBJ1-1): SAVISQKPSRDICQRGTSLTIQCQVDSQVTMMFWYRQQPGQSLTLIATANQGSEATYESGFVIDKFPISRPNLTFSTLTVSNMSPEDSSIYLCSVDVGNTEAFFGQGTRLTVV.

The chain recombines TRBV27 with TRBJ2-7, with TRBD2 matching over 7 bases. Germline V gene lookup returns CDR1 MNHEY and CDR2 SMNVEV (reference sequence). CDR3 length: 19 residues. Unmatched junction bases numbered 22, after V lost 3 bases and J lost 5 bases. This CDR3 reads CASSFRGRREFRFVHEQYF. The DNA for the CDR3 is TGTGCCAGCAGTTTCCGAGGGCGGCGGGAGTTCCGATTCGTGCACGAGCAGTACTTC.

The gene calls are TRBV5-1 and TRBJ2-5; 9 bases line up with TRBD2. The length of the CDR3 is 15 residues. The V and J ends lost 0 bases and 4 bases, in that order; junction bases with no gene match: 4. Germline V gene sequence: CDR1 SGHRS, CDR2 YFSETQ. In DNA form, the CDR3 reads TGCGCCAGCAGCTTGGTTGGTAGCGGGAGAGAGACCCAGTACTTC. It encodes CASSLVGSGRETQYF.